A single sample is the source of the 15 T cell receptor beta chains below, sequenced in a study of prognosis after radiotherapy for stage I lung cancer. With two-round multiplex PCR, TCR beta CDR3 sequences were amplified from genomic DNA. Initially, in first-round PCR, primers specific to each TRBV and TRBJ gene were used. One entry per CDR3 protein results from TCRdb running MiXCR on the multiplex PCR reads. The sample has more than 9,500 distinct CDR3 sequences; nearly 55% are singletons. Sequenced here: PBMCs, sampled before or after stereotactic body radiation therapy (not recorded which). These receptors all stem from a donor aged 50 or older with non-small cell lung cancer.

This clonotype has more than one count but fewer than ten. The J gene is TRBJ2-7, the V gene TRBV6-2 or TRBV6-3; maybe TRBD1 (6 bases). In germline, CDR1 is MNHEY, CDR2 SVGEGT. Trimming took off 8 bases at V and 6 bases at J, with 14 bases between the two ends. CDR3 length: 12 amino acids. CDR3 nucleotide sequence: TGTGCCAGCCGTCCAGGGGCAGTCGAGCAGTACTTC. As protein: CASRPGAVEQYF.

CDR3 residues: CASKASRAEAFF. The CDR3 coding sequence is TGTGCCAGCAAAGCAAGCCGGGCTGAAGCTTTCTTT. This rearrangement joins TRBV28 to TRBJ1-1, with no clear D. Trimming left V 7 bases short and J 6 bases short, with 12 bases between. CDR1 and CDR2 from the germline V gene are MDHEN and SYDVKM. The CDR3 has 12 amino acids.

This clonotype is deemed medium-sized. The chain employs TRBV12-3 or TRBV12-4 and TRBJ1-5, with unresolved D. Trimming pared 2 bases from V and 6 bases from J, leaving 14 bases between. The CDR3 consists of 15 residues. This chain's CDR3 is CASSLSGRIGQPQHF. CDR3 DNA: TGTGCCAGCAGTTTATCGGGAAGGATTGGTCAGCCCCAGCATTTT.

Worth noting for this clonotype: A far more abundant clone sits one base away, making this likely a read error. Here the CDR3 reads CASEVIAGGNEQSF. CDR3 DNA sequence: TGTGCCAGCGAGGTAATAGCGGGAGGTAATGAGCAGTCCTTC. The chain joins TRBV2 to TRBJ2-1, with 10 nucleotides matching TRBD2. CDR3 length: 14 amino acids. Germline V gene data show CDR1 as SNHLY and CDR2 as FYNNEI.

This clonotype came up a few times. This sequence is one base from a far larger clone and is likely a read error. The chain carries TRBV6-9 and TRBJ2-1, with D unclear. V lost 4 bases and J 7 bases, leaving 8 bases between the germline ends. The CDR3 has 12 amino acids. Germline loops: CDR1 MNHGY, CDR2 SVAAGI. The CDR3 DNA sequence: TGTGCCAGCAGTTTTTGGGATAATGAGCAGTTCTTC. It encodes CASSFWDNEQFF.

At least ten counts were recorded for this clonotype. The rearrangement links TRBV5-1 to TRBJ2-5; perhaps TRBD2 as D (6 bases). Germline V gives CDR1 SGHRS, CDR2 YFSETQ. The CDR3 runs 15 residues. V shed 2 bases and J shed 2 bases, with 13 bases lying between them. The DNA for the CDR3 is TGCGCCAGCAGCTTAGGTACGGGGGTTCAAGAGACCCAGTACTTC. Protein: CASSLGTGVQETQYF. Based on the CDR3 plus reference TRBV5-1 and TRBJ2-5, the full variable domain is KAGVTQTPRYLIKTRGQQVTLSCSPISGHRSVSWYQQTPGQGLQFLFEYFSETQRNKGNFPGRFSGRQFSNSRSEMNVSTLELGDSALYLCASSLGTGVQETQYFGPGTRLLVL.

This clonotype was counted a few times. The chain recombines TRBV11-3 with TRBJ1-1; D is uncertain. Germline CDR1 and CDR2: SGHNT and YENEEA. The CDR3 totals 15 residues. Trimming removed 5 bases from V and 4 bases from J, with 17 bases in between. The chain's CDR3 is CASSRTQGSGTEAFF. The CDR3 region has the DNA TGTGCCAGCAGCCGCACTCAAGGGTCTGGCACTGAAGCTTTCTTT.

This clonotype is labeled medium-sized. The CDR3 DNA follows: TGCGCCAGCAGCCAAGATCCCCTGACAGGGGGCAACTATGGCTACACCTTC. It yields the protein CASSQDPLTGGNYGYTF. This rearrangement joins TRBV4-1 to TRBJ1-2; 10 positions agree with TRBD1. V was clipped by 0 bases and J by 2 bases; unmatched bases: 6. Germline V gene sequence: CDR1 MGHRA, CDR2 YSYEKL. The CDR3 runs to 17 residues.

On this clonotype itself: This likely came from a read error, as a far larger clone is one base away. The gene calls are TRBV6-4 and TRBJ1-1; a weak D match, TRBD1 (5 bases). CDR3 size: 12 residues. Per germline, CDR1 MRHNA and CDR2 SNTAGT. The CDR3 sequence is CASSESGHPRLF. The DNA for the CDR3 is TGTGCCAGCAGTGAATCTGGACATCCCCGGCTCTTT.

The chain carries TRBV5-1 and TRBJ2-7; perhaps TRBD2 as D (6 bases). Deletions cut 0 bases from V and 7 bases from J, with 17 bases between. The CDR3 runs to 15 residues. Germline V gene data show CDR1 as SGHRS and CDR2 as YFSETQ. The CDR3 DNA follows: TGCGCCAGCAGCTTGGGGGGCCGATCCGGGGGTGAGCAGTACTTC. Its protein product is CASSLGGRSGGEQYF.

By share, this clonotype ranks as medium-sized (0.01 to 0.1%). V usage is TRBV20-1 and J usage is TRBJ2-1; TRBD2 matches at 9 bases. The CDR3 contains 16 residues. V shed 0 bases, J shed 4 bases, and the junction held 7 bases outside the gene matches. CDR1 is DFQATT, CDR2 SNEGSKA, per germline (reference sequence). The CDR3 DNA reads as TGCAGTGCTAGAGATCGTGCAGCGGGAGGATACAATGAGCAGTTCTTC. This translates into CSARDRAAGGYNEQFF.

This clonotype appeared many times. The chain has TRBV19 and TRBJ1-3; no clear D gene. V lost 5 bases, J lost 0 bases, and 11 bases lay in between. Germline assignment: CDR1 LNHDA and CDR2 SQIVND (reference sequence). The CDR3 is made up of 15 amino acids. The CDR3 DNA sequence: TGTGCCAGTAGTTTAGCGCCAACCTCTGGAAACACCATATATTTT. Protein sequence: CASSLAPTSGNTIYF.

The chain is built from TRBV19 and TRBJ2-2; D might be TRBD1 (6 bases). CDR3 length equals 16 residues. Trimming shortened V by 5 bases and J by 5 bases, and 18 bases separated the two germline ends. Germline-derived CDR1 and CDR2 are LNHDA and SQIVND (reference sequence). CDR3 in DNA: TGTGCCAGTAGTCAAGGACAGTGGGCTTGTACCGGGGAGCTGTTTTTT. Translation gives CASSQGQWACTGELFF.

This clonotype was recorded at least ten times. The V call is TRBV20-1, the J call TRBJ2-7, with 9 bases lining up with TRBD1. The CDR3 covers 15 residues. Trimming took 6 bases from V and 1 from J; bases not matched to a gene: 10. Germline CDR1 reads DFQATT; CDR2 reads SNEGSKA (reference sequence). Here the CDR3 DNA reads TGCAGTGCCAGTGCCGGACAGGGGAGATCCTACGAGCAGTACTTC. Amino acids: CSASAGQGRSYEQYF.

This clonotype is termed medium-sized. The chain uses TRBV19 and TRBJ2-7; no reliable D call. Germline lookup yields CDR1 LNHDA and CDR2 SQIVND (reference sequence). V lost 3 bases, J lost 4 bases, and 16 bases lay in between. CDR3 size: 15 residues. Written as DNA, the CDR3 is TGTGCCAGTAGTATTAGTACAGTTCGAGCTTACGAGCAGTACTTC. Translating gives CASSISTVRAYEQYF.